A single sample is the source of the 21 T cell receptor beta chains below, sequenced in a study of T cell repertoires in cytomegalovirus infection (dated by TCRdb to about 2019). Sequenced on an Illumina HiSeq 1500. TCRdb reprocessed the public reads (quality trimming at Q25 with fastp, clone calling with MiXCR) and kept in-frame beta chains. Each record represents a unique CDR3 protein, reported with the most common genes and DNA among its rows. For this sample the table gives about 530,000 distinct CDR3 sequences, of which about 30% were detected only once. The ten largest clones represent less than 15% of the sample. Input material: PBMCs. The receptors originated from a human donor in good health (CMV status not recorded). Some clones in this sample may be carry-over from other donors' samples.

This clonotype was counted at least ten times. The chain is built from TRBV28 and TRBJ1-1; no reliable D call. The germline V gene encodes CDR1 MDHEN and CDR2 SYDVKM. V shed 3 bases and J shed 1 base, with 9 bases lying between them. The CDR3 runs to 14 residues. CDR3: CASSFVIRNTEAFF. CDR3 bases: TGTGCCAGCAGTTTTGTGATCAGGAACACTGAAGCTTTCTTT. Complete variable domain (other parts from reference TRBV28 and TRBJ1-1): DVKVTQSSRYLVKRTGEKVFLECVQDMDHENMFWYRQDPGLGLRLIYFSYDVKMKEKGDIPEGYSVSREKKERFSLILESASTNQTSMYLCASSFVIRNTEAFFGQGTRLTVV.

The sample holds a few counts of this clonotype. This chain connects TRBV29-1 to TRBJ2-1, with TRBD2 matching over 11 bases. After removal of 7 bases from V and 11 bases from J, the junction contained 22 bases not matched to a gene. This CDR3 is built from 17 residues. Germline CDR1 SQVTM, CDR2 ANQGSEA. CDR3 region: CSALRIAGGPLGRQQFF. The CDR3 bases are TGCAGCGCCCTACGCATAGCGGGAGGGCCCCTGGGTAGGCAGCAGTTCTTC.

This clonotype was recorded a few times. This chain uses TRBV2 with TRBJ1-3; TRBD1 is a possible D gene (6 bases). Germline loops: CDR1 SNHLY, CDR2 FYNNEI. The CDR3 is 15 residues long. The germline V and J ends were trimmed by 5 bases and 3 bases, with 14 bases remaining between them. The CDR3 DNA reads as TGTGCCAGCAGTTTAGACAGGACAAGTGGAAACACCATATATTTT. It specifies CASSLDRTSGNTIYF.

This clonotype was seen at least ten times. The chain has TRBV7-2 and TRBJ2-7; TRBD2 might be the D (6 bases). V was pared by 5 bases and J by 0 bases, with 11 bases between. This CDR3 is 14 amino acids long. CDR1 SGHTA and CDR2 FQGNSA come from the germline V gene. Here the CDR3 DNA reads TGTGCCAGCAGCCAGACTAGATACTCCTACGAGCAGTACTTC. Its translation is CASSQTRYSYEQYF.

The chain carries TRBV5-3 and TRBJ2-5; 9 bases match TRBD2. TRBV5-3 is an ORF, and what it does is uncertain. The CDR3 consists of 15 residues. The V gene end was trimmed by 1 base and the J gene end by 5 bases; junction bases not matched to a gene: 6. This CDR3 is CARSLLAGRKETQYF. Written as DNA, the CDR3 is TGTGCCAGAAGCTTGCTAGCGGGAAGGAAGGAGACCCAGTACTTC.

This rearrangement joins TRBV4-3 to TRBJ1-1; 7 bases fit TRBD1. The CDR3 extends over 17 amino acids. Unmatched junction bases numbered 9, after V lost 1 base and J lost 1 base. The germline gives CDR1 LGHNA, CDR2 YSLEER. The CDR3 spells CASSQATGIRTNTEAFF. CDR3 DNA: TGCGCCAGCAGCCAAGCGACAGGGATTCGTACGAACACTGAAGCTTTCTTT.

This clonotype showed up just a few times. The rearrangement uses TRBV11-2 and TRBJ2-7; TRBD2 agrees at 9 bases. In germline, CDR1 is SGHAT, CDR2 FQNNGV. This CDR3 region has 14 residues. V dropped 1 base and J dropped 4; count of bases not matched to a gene: 2. The CDR3 coding sequence is TGTGCCAGCAGCTTAGGGCTAGCGGGGTACGAGCAGTACGTC. It specifies CASSLGLAGYEQYV.

This clonotype has a count of ten or more. The genes are TRBV7-3 and TRBJ2-1, with 11 bases aligning to TRBD2. This CDR3 contains 16 residues. Germline loops: CDR1 SGHTA, CDR2 FQGTGA. The ends lost 5 bases at V and 5 bases at J; junction bases unmatched: 8. DNA for the CDR3: TGTGCCAGCAGCCCCGGGACTAGCGGAAGTCACAATGAGCAGTTCTTC. Its protein product is CASSPGTSGSHNEQFF. The full variable domain, with the rest looked up from reference TRBV7-3 and TRBJ2-1, is GAGVSQTPSNKVTEKGKYVELRCDPISGHTALYWYRQSLGQGPEFLIYFQGTGAADDSGLPNDRFFAVRPEGSVSTLKIQRTERGDSAVYLCASSPGTSGSHNEQFFGPGTRLTVL.

This clonotype has a count of ten or more. The chain joins TRBV11-3 to TRBJ2-6; 8 nucleotides line up with TRBD1. The trim removed 5 bases at V and 0 bases at J, leaving 9 bases unmatched. Germline CDR1 is SGHNT and CDR2 is YENEEA. CDR3 length equals 18 residues. The chain's CDR3 is CASSPPGTGYSGANVLTF. The CDR3 DNA sequence: TGTGCCAGCAGCCCCCCGGGGACAGGTTACTCTGGGGCCAACGTCCTGACTTTC.

This clonotype was seen just once. The rearrangement joins TRBV28 to TRBJ2-7; 8 bases agree with TRBD1. There are 14 residues in the CDR3. V shed 5 bases, J shed 0 bases, and the junction held 3 bases outside the gene matches. Germline V gene data show CDR1 as MDHEN and CDR2 as SYDVKM. CDR3 sequence (DNA): TGTGCCAGCAGTAGGACAGGGAACTCCTACGAGCAGTACTTC. It encodes CASSRTGNSYEQYF.

The rearrangement uses TRBV24-1 and TRBJ1-2; D gene ambiguous. The CDR3 runs 13 residues. CDR1 is KGHDR and CDR2 is SFDVKD in the germline V gene. The germline V and J ends were trimmed by 2 bases and 6 bases, with 9 bases remaining between them. Here the CDR3 reads CATSDSEPDGYTF. The CDR3 DNA follows: TGTGCCACCAGTGATTCGGAGCCCGATGGCTACACCTTC.

This rearrangement joins TRBV27 to TRBJ2-1, with 7 bases aligning to TRBD2. With V trimmed by 5 bases and J by 2 bases, 12 bases remained unmatched. Germline values: CDR1 MNHEY, CDR2 SMNVEV (reference sequence). CDR3 size: 17 residues. In DNA form, the CDR3 reads TGTGCCAGCAGTGCAGCGGGGCTGAGCGGTACCTACAATGAGCAGTTCTTC. It is translated as CASSAAGLSGTYNEQFF.

The chain uses TRBV5-6 and TRBJ2-7; D perhaps matches TRBD2 (6 bases). This CDR3 region has 14 residues. V was clipped by 0 bases and J by 2 bases, with 9 bases between them. The germline V gene has CDR1 SGHDT and CDR2 YYEEEE. CDR3 sequence reads: CASSLAREAYEQYV. The CDR3 nucleotides are TGTGCCAGCAGCTTGGCCAGGGAGGCCTACGAGCAGTACGTC.

The V gene is TRBV24-1, the J gene TRBJ1-1, with D perhaps TRBD1 (6 bases). Germline loops: CDR1 KGHDR, CDR2 SFDVKD. The CDR3 is 13 residues long. Trimming stripped 3 bases from V and 4 bases from J, with 8 bases between. CDR3 in DNA: TGTGCCACCAGTGATGCAGGGGCCACTGAAGCTTTCTTT. Translation gives CATSDAGATEAFF.

A few counts support this clonotype. The V call is TRBV10-3, the J call TRBJ2-7; D not certain. The CDR3 has 12 residues. Trimming removed 11 bases at V and 5 bases at J, with 16 bases between. Germline V gives CDR1 ENHRY, CDR2 SYGVKD. CDR3 nucleotides: TGTGCCGTTCGGGCCGAAGGGCACGAGCAGTACTTC. The encoded protein is CAVRAEGHEQYF.

This clonotype was counted only a few times. This chain uses TRBV27 with TRBJ2-4; 8 bases map to TRBD2. This CDR3 is built from 16 residues. Germline V lookup: CDR1 MNHEY, CDR2 SMNVEV (reference sequence). Germline trimming cut 5 bases from V and 0 bases from J; bases unmatched to any gene: 6. The CDR3 DNA follows: TGTGCCAGCAGTCCCGAAGCGGGAGTAGCCAAAAACATTCAGTACTTC. It encodes CASSPEAGVAKNIQYF.

V is TRBV5-1 and J is TRBJ2-1; 8 positions agree with TRBD2. V shed 1 base, J shed 4 bases, and the junction held 1 base outside the gene matches. The CDR3 sequence is 14 residues long. Per the germline V gene, CDR1 is SGHRS and CDR2 is YFSETQ. The CDR3 nucleotides read TGCGCCAGCAGCTTGTCTAGCGGGTACAATGAGCAGTTCTTC. It specifies CASSLSSGYNEQFF.

This clonotype was counted only a few times. V gene TRBV7-2 combines with J gene TRBJ1-1, with TRBD1 identical over 9 bases. Trimming removed 5 bases from V and 6 bases from J; junction bases left unmatched: 16. Germline CDR1 is SGHTA and CDR2 is FQGNSA. The CDR3 length is 17 residues. CDR3: CASSHNTAGQGLSEAFF. The CDR3 region has the DNA TGTGCCAGCAGCCACAATACGGCGGGACAGGGTTTATCTGAAGCTTTCTTT.

This clonotype was recorded a few times. The rearrangement joins TRBV12-3 or TRBV12-4 to TRBJ1-1; D is unclear. The length of the CDR3 is 14 residues. V lost 5 bases to trimming and J lost 4 bases, with 14 bases between them. For the CDR3, the DNA is TGTGCCAGCAGTCCCAGCGCCGCGGGCACTGAAGCTTTCTTT. Translation gives CASSPSAAGTEAFF.

At least ten counts were recorded for this clonotype. This chain uses TRBV6-5 with TRBJ2-2; D is unresolved. V lost 5 bases and J 0 bases, leaving 16 bases between the germline ends. CDR1 is MNHEY and CDR2 is SVGAGI in the germline V gene. This CDR3 has 17 amino acids. DNA for the CDR3: TGTGCCAGCAGTCCTCGAGTTGTGCTCGCGAACACCGGGGAGCTGTTTTTT. Encoded protein: CASSPRVVLANTGELFF.

The chain has TRBV12-3 or TRBV12-4 and TRBJ2-3; a weak D match, TRBD1 (6 bases). The CDR3 totals 14 residues. Trimming shortened V by 0 bases and J by 3 bases, and 7 bases separated the two germline ends. The CDR3 here is CASSLAQGTDTQYF. DNA for the CDR3: TGTGCCAGCAGTTTAGCGCAGGGGACAGATACGCAGTATTTT.